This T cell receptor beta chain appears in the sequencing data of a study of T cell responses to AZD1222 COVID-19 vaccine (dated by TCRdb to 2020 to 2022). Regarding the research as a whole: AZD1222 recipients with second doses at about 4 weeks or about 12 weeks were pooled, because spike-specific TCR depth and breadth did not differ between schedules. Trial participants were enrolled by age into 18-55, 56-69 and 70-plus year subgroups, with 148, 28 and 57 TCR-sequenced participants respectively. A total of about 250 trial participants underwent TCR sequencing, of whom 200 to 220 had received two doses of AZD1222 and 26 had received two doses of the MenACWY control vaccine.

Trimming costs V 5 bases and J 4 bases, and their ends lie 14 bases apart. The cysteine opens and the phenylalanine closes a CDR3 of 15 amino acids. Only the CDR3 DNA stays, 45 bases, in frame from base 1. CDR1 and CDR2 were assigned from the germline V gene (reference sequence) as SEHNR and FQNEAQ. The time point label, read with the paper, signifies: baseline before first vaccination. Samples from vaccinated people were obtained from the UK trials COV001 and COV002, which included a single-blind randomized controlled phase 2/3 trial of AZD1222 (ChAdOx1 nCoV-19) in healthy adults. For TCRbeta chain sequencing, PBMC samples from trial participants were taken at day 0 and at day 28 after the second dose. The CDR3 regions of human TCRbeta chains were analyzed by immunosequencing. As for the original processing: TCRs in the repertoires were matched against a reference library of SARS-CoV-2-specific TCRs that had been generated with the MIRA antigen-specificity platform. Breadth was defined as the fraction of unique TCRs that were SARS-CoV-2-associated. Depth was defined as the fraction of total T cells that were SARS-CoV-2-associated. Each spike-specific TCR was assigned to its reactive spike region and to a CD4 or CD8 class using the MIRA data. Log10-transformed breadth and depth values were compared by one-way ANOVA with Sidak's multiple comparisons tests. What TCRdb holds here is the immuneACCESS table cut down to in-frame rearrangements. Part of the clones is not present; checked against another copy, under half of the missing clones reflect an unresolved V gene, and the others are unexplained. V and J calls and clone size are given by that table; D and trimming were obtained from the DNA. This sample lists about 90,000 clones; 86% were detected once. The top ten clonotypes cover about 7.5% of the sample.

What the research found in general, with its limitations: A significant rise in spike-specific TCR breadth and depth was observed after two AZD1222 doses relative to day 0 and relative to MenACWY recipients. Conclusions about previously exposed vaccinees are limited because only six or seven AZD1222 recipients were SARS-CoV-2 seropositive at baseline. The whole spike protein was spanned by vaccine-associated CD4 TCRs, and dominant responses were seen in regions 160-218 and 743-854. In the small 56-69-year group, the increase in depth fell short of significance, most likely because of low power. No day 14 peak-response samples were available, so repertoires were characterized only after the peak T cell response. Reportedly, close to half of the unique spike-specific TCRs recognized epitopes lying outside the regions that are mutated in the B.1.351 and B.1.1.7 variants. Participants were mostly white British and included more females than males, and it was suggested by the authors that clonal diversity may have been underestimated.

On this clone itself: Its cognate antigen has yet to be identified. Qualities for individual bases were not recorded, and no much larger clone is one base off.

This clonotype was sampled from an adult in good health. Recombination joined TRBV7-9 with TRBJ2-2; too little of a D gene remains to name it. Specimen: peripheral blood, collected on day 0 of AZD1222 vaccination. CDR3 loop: CASSPLVASTGELFF. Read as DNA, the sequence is TGTGCCAGCAGCCCCCTGGTAGCTTCCACCGGGGAGCTGTTTTTT.